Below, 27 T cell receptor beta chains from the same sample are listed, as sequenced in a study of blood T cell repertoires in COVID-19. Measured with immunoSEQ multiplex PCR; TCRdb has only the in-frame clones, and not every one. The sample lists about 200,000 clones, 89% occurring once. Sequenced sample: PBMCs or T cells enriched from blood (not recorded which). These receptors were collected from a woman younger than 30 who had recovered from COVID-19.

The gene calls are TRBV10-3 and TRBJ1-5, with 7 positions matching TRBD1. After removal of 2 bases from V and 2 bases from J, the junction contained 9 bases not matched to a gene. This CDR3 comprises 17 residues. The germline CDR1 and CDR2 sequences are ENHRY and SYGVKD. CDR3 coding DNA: TGTGCCATCAGTGAGAAGAAAGGGGGCAAGGGCAATCAGCCCCAGCATTTT. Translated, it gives CAISEKKGGKGNQPQHF.

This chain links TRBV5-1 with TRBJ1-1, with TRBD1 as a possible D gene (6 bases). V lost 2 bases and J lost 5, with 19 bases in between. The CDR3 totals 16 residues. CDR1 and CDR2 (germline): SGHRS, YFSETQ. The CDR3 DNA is TGCGCCAGCAGCTTTAATCGGATGGGACAAGGGACTGAAGCTTTCTTT. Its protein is CASSFNRMGQGTEAFF.

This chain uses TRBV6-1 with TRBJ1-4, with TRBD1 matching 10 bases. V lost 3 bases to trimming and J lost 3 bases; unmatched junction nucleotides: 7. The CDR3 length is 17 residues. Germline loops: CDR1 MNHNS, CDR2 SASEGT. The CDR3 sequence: CASSDRDRGSSNEKLFF. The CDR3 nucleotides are TGTGCCAGCAGTGACCGGGACAGGGGTTCTTCTAATGAAAAACTGTTTTTT.

The CDR3 is CASSTSGGSGGELFF. CDR3 bases: TGTGCCAGCAGCACCAGCGGGGGGTCCGGCGGGGAGCTGTTTTTT. This rearrangement joins TRBV7-9 to TRBJ2-2; 9 bases fit TRBD2. This CDR3 is 15 amino acids long. CDR1 and CDR2 from the germline V gene are SEHNR and FQNEAQ (reference sequence). Trimming took 5 bases from V and 7 from J; bases not matched to a gene: 8.

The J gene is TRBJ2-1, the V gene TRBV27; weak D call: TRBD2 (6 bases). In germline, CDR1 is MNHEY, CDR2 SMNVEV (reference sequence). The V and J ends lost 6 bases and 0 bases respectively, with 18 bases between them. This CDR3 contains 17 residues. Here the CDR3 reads CASSPSPRGSSYNEQFF. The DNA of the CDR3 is TGTGCCAGCAGCCCTTCGCCTCGGGGGAGCTCCTACAATGAGCAGTTCTTC.

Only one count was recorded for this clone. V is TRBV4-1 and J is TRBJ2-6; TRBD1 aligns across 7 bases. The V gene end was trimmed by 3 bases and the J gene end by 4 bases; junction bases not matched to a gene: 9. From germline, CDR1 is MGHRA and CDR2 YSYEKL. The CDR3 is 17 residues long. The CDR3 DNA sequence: TGCGCCAGCAGCCACGGCGCGAAGGGGGCCGGGGCCAACGTCCTGACTTTC. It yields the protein CASSHGAKGAGANVLTF.

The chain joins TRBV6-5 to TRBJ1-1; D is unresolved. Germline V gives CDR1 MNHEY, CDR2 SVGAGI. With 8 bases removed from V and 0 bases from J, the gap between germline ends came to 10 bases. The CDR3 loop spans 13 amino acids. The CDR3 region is CASLQSMNTEAFF. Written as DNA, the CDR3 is TGTGCCAGCCTACAGAGCATGAACACTGAAGCTTTCTTT.

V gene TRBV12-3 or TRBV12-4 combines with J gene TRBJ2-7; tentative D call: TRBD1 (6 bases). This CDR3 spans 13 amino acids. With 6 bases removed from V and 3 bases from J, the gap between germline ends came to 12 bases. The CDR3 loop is CASSSMDSYEQYF. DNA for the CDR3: TGTGCCAGCAGCTCCATGGACAGCTACGAGCAGTACTTC.

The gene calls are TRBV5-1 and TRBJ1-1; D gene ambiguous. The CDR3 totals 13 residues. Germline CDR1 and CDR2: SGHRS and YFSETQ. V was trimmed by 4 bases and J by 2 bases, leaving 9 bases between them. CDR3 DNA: TGCGCCAGCAGCCGGTCCTCCAACACTGAAGCTTTCTTT. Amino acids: CASSRSSNTEAFF. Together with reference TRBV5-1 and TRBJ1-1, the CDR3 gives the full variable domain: KAGVTQTPRYLIKTRGQQVTLSCSPISGHRSVSWYQQTPGQGLQFLFEYFSETQRNKGNFPGRFSGRQFSNSRSEMNVSTLELGDSALYLCASSRSSNTEAFFGQGTRLTVV.

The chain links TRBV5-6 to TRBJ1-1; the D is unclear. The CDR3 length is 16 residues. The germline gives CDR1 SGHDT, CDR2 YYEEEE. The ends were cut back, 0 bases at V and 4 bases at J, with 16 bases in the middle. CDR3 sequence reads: CASSLAAGMQSTEAFF. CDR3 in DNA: TGTGCCAGCAGCTTGGCCGCCGGGATGCAGTCCACTGAAGCTTTCTTT.

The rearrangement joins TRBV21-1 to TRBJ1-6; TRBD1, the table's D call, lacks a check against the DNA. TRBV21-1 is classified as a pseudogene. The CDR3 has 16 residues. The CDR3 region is CASSKGTGASNSPLHF. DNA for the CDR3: TGTGCCAGCAGCAAAGGGACAGGGGCCTCTAATTCACCCCTCCACTTT.

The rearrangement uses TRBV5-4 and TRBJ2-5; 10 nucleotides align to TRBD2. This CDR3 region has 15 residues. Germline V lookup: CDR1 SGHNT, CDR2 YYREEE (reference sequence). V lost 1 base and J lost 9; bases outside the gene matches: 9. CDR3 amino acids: CASSLSASGGMAQYF. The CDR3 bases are TGTGCCAGCAGCTTGTCCGCTAGCGGGGGAATGGCCCAGTACTTC.

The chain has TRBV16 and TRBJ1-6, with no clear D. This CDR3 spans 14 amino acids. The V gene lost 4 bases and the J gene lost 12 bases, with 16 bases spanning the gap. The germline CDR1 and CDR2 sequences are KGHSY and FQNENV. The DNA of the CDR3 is TGTGCCAGCAGCCGACCGGACTTAGTGGGACCCCTCCACTTT. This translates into CASSRPDLVGPLHF.

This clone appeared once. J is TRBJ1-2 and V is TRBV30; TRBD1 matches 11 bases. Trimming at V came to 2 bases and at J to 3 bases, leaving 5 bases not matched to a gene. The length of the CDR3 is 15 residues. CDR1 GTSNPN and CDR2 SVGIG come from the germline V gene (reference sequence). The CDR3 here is CAWSKPGQGDYGYTF. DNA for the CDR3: TGTGCCTGGAGTAAGCCGGGACAGGGGGACTATGGCTACACCTTC. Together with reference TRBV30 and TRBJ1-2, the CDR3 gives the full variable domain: SQTIHQWPATLVQPVGSPLSLECTVEGTSNPNLYWYRQAAGRGLQLLFYSVGIGQISSEVPQNLSASRPQDRQFILSSKKLLLSDSGFYLCAWSKPGQGDYGYTFGSGTRLTVV.

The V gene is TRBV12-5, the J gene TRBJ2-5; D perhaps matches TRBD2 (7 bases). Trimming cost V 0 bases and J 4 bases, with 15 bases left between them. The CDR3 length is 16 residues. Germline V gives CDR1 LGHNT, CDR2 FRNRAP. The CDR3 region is CASGLVLGGAIETQYF. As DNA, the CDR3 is TGTGCTAGTGGTTTGGTACTAGGGGGGGCCATAGAGACCCAGTACTTC.

The CDR3 nucleotides read TGTGCCAGCATTCGCGACAGCGGGGCCAACGTCCTGACTTTC. It encodes CASIRDSGANVLTF. This chain links TRBV2 with TRBJ2-6, with D perhaps TRBD1 (5 bases). The V end lost 7 bases, the J end lost 4 bases, and 11 bases lay between the germline ends. Germline-derived CDR1 and CDR2 are SNHLY and FYNNEI. There are 14 residues in the CDR3.

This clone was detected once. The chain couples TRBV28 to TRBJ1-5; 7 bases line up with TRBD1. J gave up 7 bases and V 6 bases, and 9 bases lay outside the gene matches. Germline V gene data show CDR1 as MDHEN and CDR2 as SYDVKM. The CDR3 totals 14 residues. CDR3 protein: CASREGGQPQPQHF. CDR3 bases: TGTGCCAGCAGGGAGGGGGGACAGCCACAGCCCCAGCATTTT.

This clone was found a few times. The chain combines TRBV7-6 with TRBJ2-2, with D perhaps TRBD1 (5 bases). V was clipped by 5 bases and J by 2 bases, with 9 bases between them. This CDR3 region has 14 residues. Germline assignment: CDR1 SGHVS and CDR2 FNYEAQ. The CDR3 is CASSHRTNTGELFF. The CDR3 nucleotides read TGTGCCAGCAGCCATCGGACAAACACCGGGGAGCTGTTTTTT.

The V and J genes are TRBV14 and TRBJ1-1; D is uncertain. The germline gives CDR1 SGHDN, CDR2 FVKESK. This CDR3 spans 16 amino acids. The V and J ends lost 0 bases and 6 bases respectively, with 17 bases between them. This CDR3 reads CASSQEIRLTAAEAFF. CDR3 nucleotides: TGTGCCAGCAGCCAAGAAATCCGACTAACAGCCGCTGAAGCTTTCTTT.

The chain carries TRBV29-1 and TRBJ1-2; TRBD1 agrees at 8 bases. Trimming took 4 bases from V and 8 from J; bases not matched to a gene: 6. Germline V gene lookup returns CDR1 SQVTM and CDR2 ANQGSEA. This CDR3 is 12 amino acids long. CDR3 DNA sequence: TGCAGCGTTGGTCGGACAGGGAGGGGCTACACCTTC. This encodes CSVGRTGRGYTF.

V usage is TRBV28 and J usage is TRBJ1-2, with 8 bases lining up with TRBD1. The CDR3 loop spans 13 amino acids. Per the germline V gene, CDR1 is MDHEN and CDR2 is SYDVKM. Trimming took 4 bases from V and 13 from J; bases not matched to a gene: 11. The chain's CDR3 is CASSSPGQGATTF. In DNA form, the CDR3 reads TGTGCCAGCAGTTCTCCGGGGCAGGGGGCCACCACCTTC.

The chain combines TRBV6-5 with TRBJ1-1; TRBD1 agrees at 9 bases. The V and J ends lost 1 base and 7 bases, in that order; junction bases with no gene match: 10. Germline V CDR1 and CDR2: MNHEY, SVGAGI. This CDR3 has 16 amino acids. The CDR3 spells CASSYFGGTGKGEAFF. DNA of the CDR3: TGTGCCAGCAGTTACTTTGGGGGGACAGGGAAAGGTGAAGCTTTCTTT.

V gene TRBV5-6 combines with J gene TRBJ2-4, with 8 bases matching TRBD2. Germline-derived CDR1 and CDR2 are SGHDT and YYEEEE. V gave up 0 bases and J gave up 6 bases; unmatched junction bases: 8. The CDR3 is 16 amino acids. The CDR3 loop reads CASSLGRGGRLNIQYF. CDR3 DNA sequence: TGTGCCAGCAGCTTGGGCCGCGGGGGGCGGTTAAACATTCAGTACTTC.

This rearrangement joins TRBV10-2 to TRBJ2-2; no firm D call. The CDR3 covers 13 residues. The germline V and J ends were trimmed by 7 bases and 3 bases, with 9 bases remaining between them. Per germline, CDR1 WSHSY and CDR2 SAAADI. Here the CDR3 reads CASTPPDTGELFF. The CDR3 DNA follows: TGCGCCAGCACCCCCCCGGACACCGGGGAGCTGTTTTTT.

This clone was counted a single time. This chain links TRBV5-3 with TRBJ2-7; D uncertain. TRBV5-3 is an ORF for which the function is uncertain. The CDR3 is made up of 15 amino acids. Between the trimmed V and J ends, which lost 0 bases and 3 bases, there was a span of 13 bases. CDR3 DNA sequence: TGTGCCAGAAGCTTGGTAGCCCGTAGCTGCTACGAGCAGTACTTC. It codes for CARSLVARSCYEQYF.

CDR3 region: CASSPPQGMTDTQYF. For the CDR3, the DNA is TGTGCCAGCAGTCCCCCCCAGGGGATGACAGATACGCAGTATTTT. The chain links TRBV28 to TRBJ2-3, with D perhaps matching TRBD1 (6 bases). V lost 5 bases, J lost 3 bases, and 15 bases lay in between. Per the germline V gene, CDR1 is MDHEN and CDR2 is SYDVKM. The CDR3 extends over 15 amino acids.

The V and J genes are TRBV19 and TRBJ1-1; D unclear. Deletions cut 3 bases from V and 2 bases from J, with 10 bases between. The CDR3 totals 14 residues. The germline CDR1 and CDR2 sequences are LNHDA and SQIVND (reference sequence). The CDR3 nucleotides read TGTGCCAGTAGTATTGTTTGGAGCAACACTGAAGCTTTCTTT. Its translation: CASSIVWSNTEAFF.